This TCR beta chain derives from a study of T cells in Graves' hyperthyroidism and ophthalmopathy. Findings and limits, study-wide: Clonotypes that were expanded in thyroid above 0.001 mostly appeared in blood too. Ophthalmopathy onset followed model prediction by a median approximately 6.2 months. Separating ophthalmopathy from stable hyperthyroidism was achieved by a 13 V-J model.

Ten or more counts support this clonotype. Its antigen is not known. CDR1 is ENHRY and CDR2 is SYGVKD in the germline V gene. The V end lost 6 bases, the J end lost 2 bases, and 11 bases lay between the germline ends. The CDR3 spans 13 residues. There were TCR beta CDR3 regions amplified from RNA transcripts. The primer set for the first-round RT-PCR of the TCR CDR3 was HTBI. MiXCR, applied by TCRdb to the multiplex PCR reads, yields one record per CDR3 protein. The data show 650,000 to 800,000 distinct CDR3 sequences, 45% seen once. Every diagnosis used clinical symptoms, serum thyroxine and TRAb, thyroid ultrasound and orbital computed tomography.

This receptor was taken from an adult man with Graves' disease, either hyperthyroidism or ophthalmopathy (not recorded which). Material: peripheral blood or thyroid tissue (not recorded which). The rearrangement uses TRBV10-3 and TRBJ2-7, with D possibly TRBD2 on 6 matching bases. The CDR3 region is CAIRDGSPYEQYF. CDR3 coding DNA: TGTGCCATCAGGGACGGGAGCCCCTACGAGCAGTACTTC.